This is a list of T cell receptor beta chains from one sample in a study of CD8+ T cells in alopecia areata. Clones were sequenced by immunoSEQ multiplex PCR, and TCRdb holds only the in-frame ones, with some missing. Among 180,000 or so clones listed, over 45% were seen once. This material consisted of CD4+ T cells sorted from blood, taken at week 24, from a patient treated with tofacitinib. These receptors all stem from a human donor with alopecia areata. CDR3s include the opening cysteine and the closing phenylalanine or tryptophan. The D gene is left open where the match is weak.

>TRBV30|TRBJ1-2|TRBD1
CAWSEQPRGIYGYTF
>TRBV2|TRBJ2-2|TRBD1
CASRGQGANTGELFF
>TRBV27|TRBJ1-6|TRBD1
CASSSLGQGGDSPLHF
>TRBV2|TRBJ2-2|TRBD1
CASSQQGTVNTGELFF
>TRBV28|TRBJ2-7|.
CASNTGGYEQYF
>TRBV29-1|TRBJ2-7|.
CSVALVQGLYEQYF
>TRBV11-2|TRBJ2-3|.
CASSLEPSTDTQYF
>TRBV28|TRBJ1-5|.
CASSSDILQHF
>TRBV7-9|TRBJ2-7|.
CASSYRDNYEQYF
>TRBV18|TRBJ1-2|.
CASSPRAYGYTF
>TRBV7-9|TRBJ2-7|TRBD1
CASSLGTGAYEQYF
>TRBV7-8|TRBJ1-1|TRBD1
CASSLGDRGFTEAFF
>TRBV4-2|TRBJ2-7|.
CASSLRTDSYEQYF
>TRBV18|TRBJ2-2|.
CASSALRSEANTGELFF
>TRBV27|TRBJ1-5|.
CASRQGPQPQHF
>TRBV27|TRBJ2-4|.
CASSLMGGMGAIQYF
>TRBV29-1|TRBJ1-1|TRBD1
CSVRTGLNTEAFF
>TRBV4-1|TRBJ2-2|.
CASSQRATGETGELFF
>TRBV5-6|TRBJ2-7|.
CASSFYPYEQYF
>TRBV10-3|TRBJ2-6|.
CAISKTLESGANVLTF
>TRBV30|TRBJ1-1|TRBD1
CAWSPLGQGENTEAFF
>TRBV7-9|TRBJ2-7|.
CASSFGSYEQYF
>TRBV10-3|TRBJ1-1|.
CAISESPAKTGEAFF
>TRBV6-1|TRBJ2-7|TRBD1
CASSARTGGIYEQYF
>TRBV13|TRBJ1-6|.
CASSSWDRNSPLHF
>TRBV28|TRBJ2-2|TRBD1
CASTNRGTGELFF
>TRBV5-6|TRBJ1-5|.
CASSGRGDSNQPQHF
>TRBV18|TRBJ2-5|.
CASSPEYGSQETQYF
>TRBV28|TRBJ2-7|.
CASSLSLSYEQYF
>TRBV5-1|TRBJ1-1|.
CASSGTGSRTEAFF
>TRBV9|TRBJ2-7|.
CASSVEFGEQYF
>TRBV2|TRBJ2-1|TRBD2
CASSGSGRANNEQFF
>TRBV10-1|TRBJ2-5|.
CASSESKDNQETQYF
>TRBV6-5|TRBJ2-7|TRBD1
CASSYVAGGSYEQYF
>TRBV28|TRBJ1-5|TRBD1
CASTPRQGHQPQHF
>TRBV5-4|TRBJ2-5|.
CASRDRDLQETQYF
>TRBV30|TRBJ1-1|TRBD1
CAWEEDRGTEAFF
>TRBV6-5|TRBJ2-5|TRBD1
CASSYPGQGAEETQYF
>TRBV6-5|TRBJ1-2|TRBD1
CASSEQGANGYTF
>TRBV10-3|TRBJ2-7|TRBD2
CAISESTGGSYEQYF
>TRBV15|TRBJ1-2|TRBD1
CATSRDSGQGAGLGYTF